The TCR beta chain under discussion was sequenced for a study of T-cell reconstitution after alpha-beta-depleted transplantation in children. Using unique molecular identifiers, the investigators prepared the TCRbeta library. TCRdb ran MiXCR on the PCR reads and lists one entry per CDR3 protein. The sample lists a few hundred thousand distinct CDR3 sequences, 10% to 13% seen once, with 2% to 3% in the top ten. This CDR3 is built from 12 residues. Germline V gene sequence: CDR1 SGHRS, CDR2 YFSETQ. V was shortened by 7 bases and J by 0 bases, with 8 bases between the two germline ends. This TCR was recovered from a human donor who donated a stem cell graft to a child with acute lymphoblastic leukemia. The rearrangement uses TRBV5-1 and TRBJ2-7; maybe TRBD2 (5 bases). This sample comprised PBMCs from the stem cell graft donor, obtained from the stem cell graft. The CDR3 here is CASVGNSYEQYF. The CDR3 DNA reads TGCGCCAGCGTCGGGAACTCCTACGAGCAGTACTTC.